The entry below describes one TCR beta chain. The antigen this receptor binds is unknown. Per-base quality was not reported, and no clone a single base away is much larger than it. V is reduced by 2 bases and J by 8 bases, leaving a spacing of 12 bases between them. The CDR3 measures 13 amino acids from cysteine to phenylalanine. Only the CDR3 DNA stays, 39 bases, in frame from base 1. The CDR1 and CDR2 encoded by the germline V gene are MNHEY and SVGEGT. For repertoire sequencing, TCR beta CDR3 regions were amplified from RNA transcripts. HTBI primers and the Qiagen OneStep RT-PCR kit were used in a first-round RT-PCR, which was followed by a second-round multiplex PCR, size selection and purification. Libraries were sequenced paired-end with 100 bp reads on an Illumina HiSeq2000. The study's processing was this. SOAPnuke was used to process the reads, throwing out any read that had adapters, had uncalled bases, had a mean Phred below 15, or lacked an exact constant-primer or identifier match. COPE v1.2.5 was used to merge the high-quality paired reads. Clonotypes were defined as unique nucleotide sequences and were aligned to IMGT TRB V, D and J references using MiTCR v1.1. Analysis was restricted to V-J combinations with a frequency above 0.0001, which covered roughly 99% of repertoires. For each V-J combination, a TCR clonal expansion and chaos score was defined as the ratio of F50 clonal expansion to chaos observed in the TCRdist matrix. Welch's t-statistics and random forest were used to reduce features to 13 V-J combinations, which were fed into a naive Bayes classifier. The Morisita-Horn index was used to measure how similar the thyroid and blood repertoires were. TCRdb trimmed the raw reads at Q25, called clones with MiXCR and kept productive beta chains. Here each entry gathers all rows of one CDR3 protein and keeps the most common genes and DNA. TCRdb's processing, not the authors', yielded these V and J calls. The sample contains 300,000 to 450,000 distinct CDR3 sequences, about 17% of them found a single time. The top ten clones comprise 2.4% of the sample.

Hyperthyroidism was considered stable if no progression to ophthalmopathy occurred within 18 months of follow-up. The hyperthyroidism patients were 18 to 65 years old and newly diagnosed, with a disease duration of less than 2 months. Patients were excluded if they had other autoimmune diseases, uncontrolled infections, pregnancy or lactation. Diagnosis relied on clinical symptoms, serum thyroxine, TRAb, thyroid ultrasound and orbital computed tomography. PBMCs were isolated from around 10 ml of fresh peripheral blood by Ficoll-Paque density gradient centrifugation. Total RNA was extracted with Trizol reagent and quality-checked on an Agilent 2100 Bioanalyzer. The data were taken from a study of Graves' ophthalmopathy and Graves' hyperthyroidism (dated by TCRdb to 2016 to 2019). About the full investigation: Peripheral blood was collected at initial diagnosis, before any treatment. Following sampling, methimazole starting at 30 mg daily was administered to hyperthyroidism patients, and high-dose intravenous methylprednisolone was administered to ophthalmopathy patients. The study used signatures of the TCR beta repertoire to tell Graves' ophthalmopathy apart from Graves' hyperthyroidism and to predict which patients would progress to ophthalmopathy. In about 6 hyperthyroidism patients, T-cell repertoires of thyroid tissue and blood were compared. In total, 135 blood samples were TCR-sequenced: around 42 ophthalmopathy, some 75 hyperthyroidism and some 17 hyperthyroidism-to-ophthalmopathy patients. To explore V-J signatures that distinguish ophthalmopathy from hyperthyroidism, a discovery set of 100 patients was enrolled, made up of around 40 with ophthalmopathy and some 56 with stable hyperthyroidism. An independent validation cohort comprised 18 hyperthyroidism patients and 17 patients who later progressed from hyperthyroidism to ophthalmopathy. General study outcomes and caveats: In cross-validation, the 13-signature model distinguished ophthalmopathy from stable hyperthyroidism with approximately 88% sensitivity and nearly 82% specificity, and in the test set the corresponding values were about 80% and 75%. Sample size was not statistically predetermined, and group allocation was not concealed from the investigators. Among expanded thyroid clonotypes with frequency above 0.001, most also showed up in blood, which suggests that blood repertoires may reflect the thyroid immune response. In validation, the model predicted ophthalmopathy progression with more than 70% sensitivity and roughly 72% specificity; some 13 predicted patients were CT-confirmed with GO in a median of about 6.2 months.

Sequenced input: peripheral blood. The sequence was obtained from an adult woman with stable Graves' hyperthyroidism. This sequence uses TRBV6-2 or TRBV6-3 and TRBJ1-2; TRBD1 could be the D gene, as 5 bases match. The nucleotides are TGTGCCAGCAGTTACCTTGGGACGGGCGGCTACACCTTC. Its product reads: CASSYLGTGGYTF.